The TCR beta chain under discussion was sequenced for a study of vaccination effects on CD4 cells after COVID-19. The wider study: Viral peptide pool expansion of antigen-specific CD4+ T cells preceded sequencing in the ViraFEST assay. The post-vaccine samples were taken, at the median, 72 days after the second dose. Findings and caveats of the study: Healthy vaccine recipients' vaccine-induced clones were almost all SARS-CoV-2 mono-reactive.

Profiled with immunoSEQ multiplex PCR; TCRdb holds only in-frame clones, not every one. The sample gives 66,000 or so clones, 70% to 85% of which show up once; roughly 2% is in the top ten. In germline, CDR1 is LNHDA, CDR2 SQIVND (reference sequence). There are 14 residues in the CDR3. Trimming removed 1 base from V and 3 bases from J, with 6 bases in between. Researchers isolated CD4+ T cells once approximately eleven days of culture had elapsed. The cohort was immunized with two doses of either the BNT162b2 or mRNA-1273 vaccine. This clone was seen only a few times. No antigen is known for it. The TCR was taken from a human donor who received a COVID-19 vaccine. Sample: CD4+ T cells from PBMCs cultured without peptide, taken after COVID-19 vaccination. The chain uses TRBV19 and TRBJ2-2; D call uncertain. The CDR3 nucleotides read TGTGCCAGTAGTATAGTCTGGGACACCGGGGAGCTGTTTTTT. Translation gives CASSIVWDTGELFF. Full variable domain (remainder filled in from reference TRBV19 and TRBJ2-2): DGGITQSPKYLFRKEGQNVTLSCEQNLNHDAMYWYRQDPGQGLRLIYYSQIVNDFQKGDIAEGYSVSREKKESFPLTVTSAQKNPTAFYLCASSIVWDTGELFFGEGSRLTVL.